These 31 T cell receptor beta chains originate from one sample sequenced in a study of T cell changes during pregnancy in multiple sclerosis. This table comes from immunoSEQ multiplex PCR, and its TCRdb copy is limited to in-frame clones, with some not included. The repertoire includes 70,000 to 85,000 clones, under 95% of them detected once, and almost 1.5% sits in the top ten. This specimen was peripheral blood, taken before pregnancy. These receptors all come from a female donor with multiple sclerosis, enrolled in a pregnancy study.

This clone was observed once. The chain uses TRBV11-2 and TRBJ2-1, with 15 bases identical to TRBD2. The length of the CDR3 is 19 residues. Germline CDR1 SGHAT, CDR2 FQNNGV. The ends lost 8 bases at V and 2 bases at J; junction bases unmatched: 13. CDR3 in DNA: TGTGCCAGCTCTCATCCTTCCGGGACTAGCGGGGGGACCTACAATGAGCAGTTCTTC. This translates into CASSHPSGTSGGTYNEQFF. Supplemented by reference TRBV11-2 and TRBJ2-1, the full variable domain reads EAGVAQSPRYKIIEKRQSVAFWCNPISGHATLYWYQQILGQGPKLLIQFQNNGVVDDSQLPKDRFSAERLKGVDSTLKIQPAKLEDSAVYLCASSHPSGTSGGTYNEQFFGPGTRLTVL.

This clone was counted once. The V gene is TRBV15, the J gene TRBJ1-2; 8 bases map to TRBD1. The CDR3 totals 19 residues. The J segment lost 4 bases and the V segment lost 2 bases, leaving 18 bases of the junction unmatched. The germline CDR1 and CDR2 sequences are LNHNV and YYDKDF (reference sequence). CDR3: CATSRPNPNFRGRPYGYTF. The CDR3 region has the DNA TGTGCCACCAGCAGACCTAACCCCAATTTCAGGGGGCGTCCCTATGGCTACACCTTC.

The chain couples TRBV18 to TRBJ1-1, with D unresolved. The CDR3 covers 14 residues. The germline V gene encodes CDR1 KGHSH and CDR2 LQKENI. Trimming cost V 6 bases and J 4 bases, with 15 bases left between them. CDR3 protein: CASSRFDRGTEAFF. The CDR3 DNA sequence: TGTGCCAGCTCTCGGTTTGATCGGGGCACTGAAGCTTTCTTT. Combining the CDR3 with reference TRBV18 and TRBJ1-1 gives the whole variable domain NAGVMQNPRHLVRRRGQEARLRCSPMKGHSHVYWYRQLPEEGLKFMVYLQKENIIDESGMPKERFSAEFPKEGPSILRIQQVVRGDSAAYFCASSRFDRGTEAFFGQGTRLTVV.

The chain couples TRBV6-5 to TRBJ1-1, with D perhaps TRBD1 (6 bases). Trimming took off 6 bases at V and 0 bases at J, with 8 bases between the two ends. The CDR3 extends over 13 amino acids. Germline CDR1 reads MNHEY; CDR2 reads SVGAGI. The CDR3 loop is CASSPGVNTEAFF. Here the CDR3 DNA reads TGTGCCAGCAGCCCAGGGGTGAACACTGAAGCTTTCTTT.

This sequence joins TRBV7-2 and TRBJ2-7; D possibly corresponds to TRBD2 (5 bases). Germline-derived CDR1 and CDR2 are SGHTA and FQGNSA. The CDR3 consists of 13 residues. V was clipped by 5 bases and J by 4 bases, with 12 bases between them. CDR3 sequence reads: CASSPRRVYEQYF. CDR3 coding DNA: TGTGCCAGCAGCCCCAGGCGGGTATACGAGCAGTACTTC.

This chain's CDR3 is CASLPGYGYTF. The CDR3 DNA follows: TGTGCCTCCTTACCGGGCTATGGCTACACCTTC. The chain links TRBV30 to TRBJ1-2; D call uncertain. V gave up 7 bases and J gave up 4 bases, with 10 bases separating them. CDR3 size: 11 residues. Per the germline V gene, CDR1 is GTSNPN and CDR2 is SVGIG (reference sequence).

This chain links TRBV13 with TRBJ2-1, with 9 bases identical to TRBD2. The germline V gene has CDR1 PRHDT and CDR2 FYEKMQ (reference sequence). V dropped 4 bases and J dropped 8; count of bases not matched to a gene: 9. CDR3 size: 15 residues. The CDR3 DNA sequence: TGTGCCAGCAGCTCCAAACTAGCGGGTATCGATGAGCAGTTCTTC. Its protein product is CASSSKLAGIDEQFF.

V and J are TRBV5-4 and TRBJ2-2, with D possibly matching TRBD1 (6 bases). Deletions cut 0 bases from V and 10 bases from J, with 19 bases between. The CDR3 loop spans 16 amino acids. The germline V gene encodes CDR1 SGHNT and CDR2 YYREEE (reference sequence). CDR3 residues: CASSLAQGLQATELFF. The DNA for the CDR3 is TGTGCCAGCAGCTTGGCCCAGGGGCTCCAGGCCACGGAGCTGTTTTTT.

The rearrangement links TRBV5-6 to TRBJ2-5; 8 positions agree with TRBD1. The CDR3 sequence is 15 residues long. J gave up 3 bases and V 0 bases, and 4 bases lay outside the gene matches. CDR1 and CDR2 from the germline V gene are SGHDT and YYEEEE. The CDR3 DNA is TGTGCCAGCAGCTTGGCGTGGACAGGGAAAGAGACCCAGTACTTC. Its translation: CASSLAWTGKETQYF.

V usage is TRBV10-3 and J usage is TRBJ1-2, with D perhaps TRBD1 (5 bases). Trimming shortened V by 10 bases and J by 4 bases, and 16 bases separated the two germline ends. The germline gives CDR1 ENHRY, CDR2 SYGVKD. This CDR3 has 13 amino acids. In DNA, the CDR3 is TGTGCCAGCGACAGCCCCTGGGGCTATGGCTACACCTTC. This codes for CASDSPWGYGYTF.

This chain connects TRBV6-6 to TRBJ2-1; 7 bases are shared with TRBD1. The CDR3 covers 12 residues. The germline V gene has CDR1 MNHNY and CDR2 SVGAGI (reference sequence). V shed 4 bases and J 9 bases; nucleotides not matched to a gene: 3. The CDR3 DNA reads TGTGCCAGCAGTTTCCCAGGGGGTGAGCAGTTCTTC. Its protein is CASSFPGGEQFF.

This chain uses TRBV6-5 with TRBJ1-2; tentative D call: TRBD1 (5 bases). The CDR3 is made up of 14 amino acids. V shed 2 bases and J shed 4 bases, with 11 bases lying between them. Germline V lookup: CDR1 MNHEY, CDR2 SVGAGI. The CDR3: CASSYLQGIYGYTF. The CDR3, as DNA: TGTGCCAGCAGTTACCTCCAGGGCATCTATGGCTACACCTTC.

The rearrangement uses TRBV9 and TRBJ2-2; D not certain. The germline CDR1 and CDR2 sequences are SGDLS and YYNGEE. The CDR3 runs 15 residues. V shed 0 bases and J shed 3 bases, with 9 bases lying between them. The CDR3 protein is CASSVDIRDTGELFF. CDR3 coding DNA: TGTGCCAGCAGCGTAGATATAAGAGACACCGGGGAGCTGTTTTTT.

The chain has TRBV18 and TRBJ1-3, with D perhaps TRBD1 (6 bases). The CDR3 has 17 residues. CDR1 and CDR2 (germline): KGHSH, LQKENI. The V end lost 3 bases, the J end lost 6 bases, and 21 bases lay between the germline ends. The CDR3 protein is CASSPLPGGGGLNTIYF. CDR3 coding DNA: TGTGCCAGCTCACCCCTGCCGGGTGGTGGGGGCCTAAACACCATATATTTT. Variable domain in full (rest from reference TRBV18 and TRBJ1-3): NAGVMQNPRHLVRRRGQEARLRCSPMKGHSHVYWYRQLPEEGLKFMVYLQKENIIDESGMPKERFSAEFPKEGPSILRIQQVVRGDSAAYFCASSPLPGGGGLNTIYFGEGSWLTVV.

V and J are TRBV5-6 and TRBJ1-5, with D perhaps matching TRBD1 (5 bases). The CDR3 has 14 amino acids. Trimming took 0 bases from V and 7 from J, leaving 11 bases between them. The germline V gene has CDR1 SGHDT and CDR2 YYEEEE. CDR3 amino acids: CASSLAGRGQPQHF. The CDR3 coding sequence is TGTGCCAGCAGCTTGGCCGGGCGGGGCCAGCCCCAGCATTTT.

The V and J genes are TRBV2 and TRBJ2-3; perhaps TRBD2 as D (5 bases). In germline, CDR1 is SNHLY, CDR2 FYNNEI. Trimming removed 2 bases from V and 2 bases from J, with 14 bases in between. CDR3 size: 16 residues. The CDR3 coding sequence is TGTGCCAGCAGTGAATCTAGCTCCCAGTTCACAGATACGCAGTATTTT. Encoded protein: CASSESSSQFTDTQYF. Full variable domain (outside the CDR3, taken from reference TRBV2 and TRBJ2-3): EPEVTQTPSHQVTQMGQEVILRCVPISNHLYFYWYRQILGQKVEFLVSFYNNEISEKSEIFDDQFSVERPDGSNFTLKIRSTKLEDSAMYFCASSESSSQFTDTQYFGPGTRLTVL.

This chain links TRBV6-6 with TRBJ1-6; 9 nucleotides line up with TRBD1. Per the germline V gene, CDR1 is MNHNY and CDR2 is SVGAGI (reference sequence). The V segment lost 5 bases and the J segment 12 bases; nucleotides outside the gene matches: 8. The CDR3 has 14 amino acids. DNA of the CDR3: TGTGCCAGCAGTAAGGGACAGGGAGGATTACCCCTCCACTTT. It encodes CASSKGQGGLPLHF.

The chain recombines TRBV7-2 with TRBJ1-5; the match to TRBD1 covers 8 bases. Germline CDR1 and CDR2: SGHTA and FQGNSA. V shed 2 bases and J 3 bases; nucleotides not matched to a gene: 6. This CDR3 is 16 amino acids long. The CDR3 protein is CASSLIPTGVNQPQHF. CDR3 coding DNA: TGTGCCAGCAGCTTAATCCCGACAGGGGTCAATCAGCCCCAGCATTTT.

The chain has TRBV2 and TRBJ2-2; tentatively, D is TRBD1 (6 bases). This CDR3 comprises 17 residues. Looked up from germline, CDR1 is SNHLY and CDR2 is FYNNEI. With 6 bases removed from V and 1 base from J, the gap between germline ends came to 18 bases. DNA of the CDR3: TGTGCCAGCAGCATTACGACCCGAGGGGGGAACACCGGGGAGCTGTTTTTT. Translated: CASSITTRGGNTGELFF.

V and J are TRBV5-1 and TRBJ1-1; D is ambiguous. This CDR3 is 14 amino acids long. V lost 1 base to trimming and J lost 2 bases, with 9 bases between them. Germline V lookup: CDR1 SGHRS, CDR2 YFSETQ. CDR3 sequence reads: CASSLRGRNTEAFF. CDR3 DNA sequence: TGCGCCAGCAGCTTGAGAGGAAGAAACACTGAAGCTTTCTTT.

The genes are TRBV19 and TRBJ1-2, with 7 nucleotides matching TRBD1. Germline loops: CDR1 LNHDA, CDR2 SQIVND (reference sequence). With 6 bases clipped from V and 4 bases from J, the junction kept 8 bases outside the gene matches. The CDR3 runs 14 residues. The chain's CDR3 is CASSDTGTVYGYTF. The CDR3 DNA reads as TGTGCCAGTAGCGATACGGGGACAGTCTATGGCTACACCTTC. The full variable domain, its missing parts supplied by reference TRBV19 and TRBJ1-2, is DGGITQSPKYLFRKEGQNVTLSCEQNLNHDAMYWYRQDPGQGLRLIYYSQIVNDFQKGDIAEGYSVSREKKESFPLTVTSAQKNPTAFYLCASSDTGTVYGYTFGSGTRLTVV.

The J gene is TRBJ1-3, the V gene TRBV6-1; D not certain. The CDR3 is 14 residues long. Trimming stripped 6 bases from V and 0 bases from J, with 9 bases between. CDR1 MNHNS and CDR2 SASEGT come from the germline V gene. The CDR3 region is CASRAVTSGNTIYF. In DNA, the CDR3 is TGTGCCAGCAGGGCCGTTACCTCTGGAAACACCATATATTTT.

The rearrangement uses TRBV7-8 and TRBJ1-5; perhaps TRBD1 as D (6 bases). Trimming removed 7 bases at V and 5 bases at J, with 12 bases between. The CDR3 is 13 residues long. The germline CDR1 and CDR2 sequences are SGHVS and FQNEAQ. The CDR3 reads CASKEGGDQPQHF. The CDR3 DNA sequence: TGTGCCAGCAAGGAAGGGGGTGATCAGCCCCAGCATTTT.

The J gene is TRBJ1-5, the V gene TRBV4-1, with TRBD1 as a possible D gene (6 bases). The germline gives CDR1 MGHRA, CDR2 YSYEKL. The CDR3 is 16 residues long. Trimming cost V 1 base and J 0 bases, with 10 bases left between them. In DNA form, the CDR3 reads TGCGCCAGCAGCCAAGGGGGGCAGAATAGCAATCAGCCCCAGCATTTT. Its protein is CASSQGGQNSNQPQHF.

This CDR3 is CASSYRGPQPQHF. The CDR3 nucleotides are TGTGCCAGCAGTTACAGGGGGCCTCAGCCCCAGCATTTT. The chain couples TRBV2 to TRBJ1-5; 9 nucleotides agree with TRBD1. V shed 5 bases, J shed 6 bases, and the junction held 2 bases outside the gene matches. The CDR3 has 13 residues. CDR1 is SNHLY, CDR2 FYNNEI, per germline.

The rearrangement uses TRBV9 and TRBJ1-1; the D is unclear. Germline loops: CDR1 SGDLS, CDR2 YYNGEE. The CDR3 has 14 amino acids. V lost 0 bases and J 5 bases, leaving 11 bases between the germline ends. The CDR3 spells CASSVGDTLTEAFF. The CDR3 region has the DNA TGTGCCAGCAGCGTAGGAGACACCTTAACTGAAGCTTTCTTT.

The J gene is TRBJ2-2, the V gene TRBV7-7; the match to TRBD2 covers 12 bases. This CDR3 contains 15 residues. Germline V gene data show CDR1 as SSHAT and CDR2 as FNYEAQ (reference sequence). The chain's CDR3 is CATQPLAGGTGELFF. CDR3 DNA: TGTGCTACCCAACCCCTAGCGGGGGGGACCGGGGAGCTGTTTTTT.

The chain has TRBV27 and TRBJ2-1; 12 nucleotides agree with TRBD2. The CDR3 sequence is 18 residues long. V lost 7 bases and J lost 0; bases outside the gene matches: 10. CDR1 and CDR2 (germline): MNHEY, SMNVEV (reference sequence). The CDR3: CASNAWTSGENSYNEQFF. CDR3 nucleotides: TGTGCCAGCAATGCATGGACTAGCGGGGAAAACTCCTACAATGAGCAGTTCTTC.

This clone was recorded only once. V usage is TRBV30 and J usage is TRBJ2-7; 7 bases agree with TRBD1. The junction had 6 bases not matched to a gene; V was cut back by 3 bases and J by 7 bases. CDR3 length equals 12 residues. Germline lookup yields CDR1 GTSNPN and CDR2 SVGIG (reference sequence). Here the CDR3 DNA reads TGTGCCTGGAGGACAGGGTTGGGAGAGCAGTACTTC. Translated, it gives CAWRTGLGEQYF.

The J gene is TRBJ1-6, the V gene TRBV30, with D possibly being TRBD1 (5 bases). The CDR3 consists of 15 residues. The V gene's germline CDR1 is GTSNPN and CDR2 SVGIG (reference sequence). The V end was cut by 2 bases, the J end by 10 bases, with 18 bases between. This CDR3 reads CAWSSGQVPLSPLHF. Here the CDR3 DNA reads TGTGCCTGGAGTTCCGGACAAGTCCCTCTCTCACCCCTCCACTTT.

This chain joins TRBV9 and TRBJ2-2, with D perhaps TRBD2 (6 bases). The ends were cut back, 4 bases at V and 0 bases at J, with 13 bases in the middle. Germline loops: CDR1 SGDLS, CDR2 YYNGEE. The CDR3 is 16 amino acids. Here the CDR3 reads CASSRASAANTGELFF. Here the CDR3 DNA reads TGTGCCAGCAGCAGAGCTAGCGCCGCGAACACCGGGGAGCTGTTTTTT.